What follows are 17 T cell receptor beta chains derived from one specimen sequenced in a study of OX40 agonist ivuxolimab in advanced cancers. TCRdb's copy holds only in-frame clones and misses some; the assay was immunoSEQ multiplex PCR. This table holds 42,000 or so clones, approximately 92% found once. Material: CD4+ or CD8+ T cells sorted from blood, obtained in a trial of the OX40 agonist ivuxolimab. The receptors shown here come from an adult with an advanced solid tumor such as melanoma, head and neck, liver or kidney cancer.

This chain uses TRBV7-9 with TRBJ1-2, with D possibly matching TRBD1 (6 bases). This CDR3 is 15 amino acids long. Germline CDR1 reads SEHNR; CDR2 reads FQNEAQ (reference sequence). With 3 bases removed from V and 2 bases from J, the gap between germline ends came to 13 bases. CDR3 in amino acids: CASSLEGELNYGYTF. DNA of the CDR3: TGTGCCAGCAGCTTGGAGGGGGAGCTGAACTATGGCTACACCTTC.

The V gene is TRBV25-1, the J gene TRBJ2-3; D gene unclear. Germline V CDR1 and CDR2: MGHDK, SYGVNS. Deletions cut 4 bases from V and 3 bases from J, with 11 bases between. The CDR3 extends over 14 amino acids. CDR3 coding DNA: TGTGCCAGCAGTGCTGGAATCGGAACAGATACGCAGTATTTT. Protein: CASSAGIGTDTQYF. Supplemented by reference TRBV25-1 and TRBJ2-3, the full variable domain reads EADIYQTPRYLVIGTGKKITLECSQTMGHDKMYWYQQDPGMELHLIHYSYGVNSTEKGDLSSESTVSRIRTEHFPLTLESARPSHTSQYLCASSAGIGTDTQYFGPGTRLTVL.

This clone showed up just once. The chain employs TRBV20-1 and TRBJ2-3; tentatively, D is TRBD1 (5 bases). The CDR3 spans 11 residues. Trimming took off 5 bases at V and 11 bases at J, with 14 bases between the two ends. Looked up from germline, CDR1 is DFQATT and CDR2 is SNEGSKA (reference sequence). This CDR3 is CSAQDTLMQYF. The CDR3 nucleotides are TGCAGTGCTCAGGACACTCTGATGCAGTATTTT.

The chain employs TRBV7-2 and TRBJ1-2, with TRBD1 matching over 8 bases. This CDR3 is 16 amino acids long. Germline V gives CDR1 SGHTA, CDR2 FQGNSA. The J segment lost 4 bases and the V segment lost 1 base, leaving 8 bases of the junction unmatched. The CDR3: CASSLVPTGGTYGYTF. The CDR3 region has the DNA TGTGCCAGCAGCTTAGTCCCCACAGGGGGTACCTATGGCTACACCTTC.

The rearrangement links TRBV5-6 to TRBJ2-1; TRBD2 matches at 7 bases. With V trimmed by 4 bases and J by 2 bases, 9 bases remained unmatched. Germline CDR1 is SGHDT and CDR2 is YYEEEE. The CDR3 runs to 16 residues. Written as DNA, the CDR3 is TGTGCCAGCAGCCCGCAAGGGGCGGGGGCCTACAATGAGCAGTTCTTC. It codes for CASSPQGAGAYNEQFF.

V gene TRBV7-9 combines with J gene TRBJ1-4; D might be TRBD1 (5 bases). The germline CDR1 and CDR2 sequences are SEHNR and FQNEAQ (reference sequence). The CDR3 has 15 residues. Trimming shortened V by 1 base and J by 10 bases, and 16 bases separated the two germline ends. This CDR3 reads CASSLDRGVSGKLFF. CDR3 DNA sequence: TGTGCCAGCAGCTTAGATCGGGGCGTCAGTGGAAAACTGTTTTTT. The whole variable domain, filled in from reference TRBV7-9 and TRBJ1-4, reads DTGVSQNPRHKITKRGQNVTFRCDPISEHNRLYWYRQTLGQGPEFLTYFQNEAQLEKSRLLSDRFSAERPKGSFSTLEIQRTEQGDSAMYLCASSLDRGVSGKLFFGSGTQLSVL.

This clone appeared once. The V call is TRBV6-1, the J call TRBJ2-1, with a tentative D call TRBD1 (6 bases). This CDR3 is 15 amino acids long. The germline gives CDR1 MNHNS, CDR2 SASEGT. The ends were cut back, 4 bases at V and 8 bases at J, with 18 bases in the middle. The DNA of the CDR3 is TGTGCCAGCAGTGGGGGACATACGGAATTCGATGAGCAGTTCTTC. Its translation is CASSGGHTEFDEQFF.

The chain carries TRBV30 and TRBJ1-2; D gene ambiguous. Trimming took 1 base from V and 8 from J, leaving 11 bases between them. Germline V gene sequence: CDR1 GTSNPN, CDR2 SVGIG (reference sequence). The CDR3 has 12 amino acids. CDR3: CAWSAGIGGYTF. The CDR3 DNA reads as TGTGCCTGGAGTGCAGGCATAGGGGGCTACACCTTC.

This rearrangement joins TRBV7-9 to TRBJ2-2, with no clear D. Germline CDR1 is SEHNR and CDR2 is FQNEAQ (reference sequence). The V end was cut by 1 base, the J end by 6 bases, with 15 bases between. This CDR3 comprises 16 residues. CDR3 in DNA: TGTGCCAGCAGCTTAGATCCCCGCAGGATCGCCGGGGAGCTGTTTTTT. It codes for CASSLDPRRIAGELFF.

The CDR3 DNA follows: TGCGCCAGCAGCTTGGTCCCAGGGGCAGAGACCCAGTACTTC. Protein product: CASSLVPGAETQYF. The genes are TRBV5-1 and TRBJ2-5; TRBD1 is a possible D gene (6 bases). The V end was cut by 0 bases, the J end by 4 bases, with 10 bases between. CDR1 is SGHRS and CDR2 is YFSETQ in the germline V gene. The CDR3 has 14 amino acids. Full variable domain (remainder filled in from reference TRBV5-1 and TRBJ2-5): KAGVTQTPRYLIKTRGQQVTLSCSPISGHRSVSWYQQTPGQGLQFLFEYFSETQRNKGNFPGRFSGRQFSNSRSEMNVSTLELGDSALYLCASSLVPGAETQYFGPGTRLLVL.

The CDR3 sequence is CASSPVGQEPYEQYF. DNA of the CDR3: TGTGCCAGCAGCCCTGTGGGACAGGAGCCCTACGAGCAGTACTTC. The chain employs TRBV21-1 and TRBJ2-7; TRBD1 is taken as the D call from the table, unchecked against the DNA. TRBV21-1 is tagged as a pseudogene. The CDR3 has 15 residues.

This chain joins TRBV28 and TRBJ2-7; D is ambiguous. The ends were cut back, 8 bases at V and 6 bases at J, with 11 bases in the middle. Germline assignment: CDR1 MDHEN and CDR2 SYDVKM. The CDR3 runs 11 residues. This chain's CDR3 is CASRSQVEQYF. The CDR3, as DNA: TGTGCCAGCCGATCTCAAGTCGAGCAGTACTTC.

The V call is TRBV28, the J call TRBJ2-7; D ambiguous. The CDR3 runs 13 residues. Trimming pared 5 bases from V and 2 bases from J, leaving 10 bases between. CDR1 and CDR2 (germline): MDHEN, SYDVKM. In DNA form, the CDR3 reads TGTGCCAGCAGTCCTCACGGCCCCTACGAGCAGTACTTC. As protein: CASSPHGPYEQYF.

The chain recombines TRBV19 with TRBJ1-5; D unclear. CDR1 and CDR2 from the germline V gene are LNHDA and SQIVND (reference sequence). The V end was cut by 4 bases, the J end by 4 bases, with 8 bases between. This CDR3 is built from 13 residues. The CDR3 region is CASSTQTNQPQHF. In DNA, the CDR3 is TGTGCCAGTAGTACCCAGACGAATCAGCCCCAGCATTTT.

The genes are TRBV2 and TRBJ2-7, with D possibly matching TRBD1 (5 bases). The CDR3 is made up of 14 amino acids. CDR1 and CDR2 (germline): SNHLY, FYNNEI. The V and J ends lost 2 bases and 1 base respectively, with 9 bases between them. CDR3 residues: CASSEQGSSYEQYF. CDR3 coding DNA: TGTGCCAGCAGTGAACAGGGATCTTCCTACGAGCAGTACTTC.

This clone was recorded only once. CDR3 sequence: CAGLAVNTGELFF. In DNA, the CDR3 is TGTGCTGGACTAGCGGTGAACACCGGGGAGCTGTTTTTT. The chain combines TRBV28 with TRBJ2-2; 10 positions match TRBD2. Germline lookup yields CDR1 MDHEN and CDR2 SYDVKM. This CDR3 contains 13 residues.

This clone was detected once. The genes are TRBV5-4 and TRBJ2-1; 7 nucleotides line up with TRBD2. The V gene end was trimmed by 2 bases and the J gene end by 1 base; junction bases not matched to a gene: 9. Per germline, CDR1 SGHNT and CDR2 YYREEE (reference sequence). This CDR3 comprises 17 residues. For the CDR3, the DNA is TGTGCCAGCAGCTTCGGTCAAGCGGGGAATTCCTACAATGAGCAGTTCTTC. This sequence encodes CASSFGQAGNSYNEQFF.